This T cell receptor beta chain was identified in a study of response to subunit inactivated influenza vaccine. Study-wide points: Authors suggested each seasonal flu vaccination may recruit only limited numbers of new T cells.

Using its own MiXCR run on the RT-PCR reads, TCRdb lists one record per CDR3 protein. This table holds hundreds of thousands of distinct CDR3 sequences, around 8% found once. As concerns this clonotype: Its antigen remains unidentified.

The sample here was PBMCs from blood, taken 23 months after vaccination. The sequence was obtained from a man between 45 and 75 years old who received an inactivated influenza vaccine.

CDR3 bases: TGTGCCAGCAGTAAATTCCCCGGGACAGGGAGGTACGAGCAGTACTTC. Encoded protein: CASSKFPGTGRYEQYF. J is TRBJ2-7 and V is TRBV6-1; the match to TRBD1 covers 9 bases. This CDR3 is 16 amino acids long. CDR1 is MNHNS and CDR2 is SASEGT in the germline V gene. The ends lost 5 bases at V and 4 bases at J; junction bases unmatched: 12.